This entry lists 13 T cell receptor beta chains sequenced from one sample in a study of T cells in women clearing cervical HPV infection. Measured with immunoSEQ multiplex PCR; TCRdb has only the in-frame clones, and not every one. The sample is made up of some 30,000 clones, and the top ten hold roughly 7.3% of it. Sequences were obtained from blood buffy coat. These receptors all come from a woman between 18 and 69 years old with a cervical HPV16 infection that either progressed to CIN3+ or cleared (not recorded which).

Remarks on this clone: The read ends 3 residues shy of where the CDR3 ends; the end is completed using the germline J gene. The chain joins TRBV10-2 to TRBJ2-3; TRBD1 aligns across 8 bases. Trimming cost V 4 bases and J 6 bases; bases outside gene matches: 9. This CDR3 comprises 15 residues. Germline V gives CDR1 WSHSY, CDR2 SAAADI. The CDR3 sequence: CASSVRQGLWDTQYF. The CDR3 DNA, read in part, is TGCGCCAGCAGTGTTAGACAGGGGCTGTGGGATACG.

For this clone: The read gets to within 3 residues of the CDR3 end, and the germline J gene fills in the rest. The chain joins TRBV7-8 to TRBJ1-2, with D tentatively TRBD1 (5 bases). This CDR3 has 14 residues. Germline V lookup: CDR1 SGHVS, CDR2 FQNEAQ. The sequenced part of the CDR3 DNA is TGTGCCAGCAGCTTGCGAGGGGAGAACTACGAC. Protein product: CASSLRGENYD. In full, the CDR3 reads CASSLRGENYDYTF.

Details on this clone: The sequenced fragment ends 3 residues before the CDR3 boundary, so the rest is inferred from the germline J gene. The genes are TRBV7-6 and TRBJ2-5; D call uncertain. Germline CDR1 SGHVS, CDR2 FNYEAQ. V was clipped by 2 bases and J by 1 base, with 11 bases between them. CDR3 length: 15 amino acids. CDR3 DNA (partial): TGTGCCAGCAGCTTAATGATAGGGTCCCAAGAGACC. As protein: CASSLMIGSQET. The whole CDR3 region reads CASSLMIGSQETQYF.

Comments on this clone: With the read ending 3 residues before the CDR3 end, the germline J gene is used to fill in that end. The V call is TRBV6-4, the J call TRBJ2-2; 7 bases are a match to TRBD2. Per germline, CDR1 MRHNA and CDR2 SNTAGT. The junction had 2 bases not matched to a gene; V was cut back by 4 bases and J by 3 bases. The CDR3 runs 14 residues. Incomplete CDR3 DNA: TGTGCCAGCAGTGCTCTAGCGGACACCGGGGAG. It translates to CASSALADTGE. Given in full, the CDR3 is CASSALADTGELFF.

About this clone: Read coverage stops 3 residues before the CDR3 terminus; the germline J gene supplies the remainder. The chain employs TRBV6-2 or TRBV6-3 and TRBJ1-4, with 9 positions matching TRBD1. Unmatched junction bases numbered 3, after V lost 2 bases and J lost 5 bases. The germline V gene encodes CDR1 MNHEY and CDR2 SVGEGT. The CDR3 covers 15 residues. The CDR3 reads CASSYLGQGNEKLFF. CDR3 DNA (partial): TGTGCCAGCAGTTACCTCGGACAGGGGAATGAAAAA.

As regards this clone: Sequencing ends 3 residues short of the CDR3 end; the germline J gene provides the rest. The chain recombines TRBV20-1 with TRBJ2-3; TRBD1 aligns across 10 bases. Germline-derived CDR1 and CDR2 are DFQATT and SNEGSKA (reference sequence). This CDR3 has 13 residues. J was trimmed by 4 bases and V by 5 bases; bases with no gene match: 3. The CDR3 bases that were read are TGCAGTGCTCCCGGACAGGGGGCAGATACG. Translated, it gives CSAPGQGADT. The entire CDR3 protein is CSAPGQGADTQYF.

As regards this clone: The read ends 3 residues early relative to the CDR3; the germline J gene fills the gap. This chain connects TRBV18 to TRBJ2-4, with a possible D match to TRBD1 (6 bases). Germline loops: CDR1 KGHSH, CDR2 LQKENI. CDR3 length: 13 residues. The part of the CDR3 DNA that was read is TGTGCCAGCTCACCGGGGGACAACTATGGT. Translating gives CASSPGDNYG. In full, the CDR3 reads CASSPGDNYGQYF.

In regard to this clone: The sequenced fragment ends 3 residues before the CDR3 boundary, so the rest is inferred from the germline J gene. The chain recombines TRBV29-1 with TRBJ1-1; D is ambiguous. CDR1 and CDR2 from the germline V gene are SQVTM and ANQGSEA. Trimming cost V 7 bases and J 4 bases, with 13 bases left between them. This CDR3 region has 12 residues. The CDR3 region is CSAKPASTEAFF. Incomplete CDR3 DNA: TGCAGCGCCAAACCTGCTAGCACTGAA. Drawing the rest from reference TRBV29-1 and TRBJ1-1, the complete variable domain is SAVISQKPSRDICQRGTSLTIQCQVDSQVTMMFWYRQQPGQSLTLIATANQGSEATYESGFVIDKFPISRPNLTFSTLTVSNMSPEDSSIYLCSAKPASTEAFFGQGTRLTVV.

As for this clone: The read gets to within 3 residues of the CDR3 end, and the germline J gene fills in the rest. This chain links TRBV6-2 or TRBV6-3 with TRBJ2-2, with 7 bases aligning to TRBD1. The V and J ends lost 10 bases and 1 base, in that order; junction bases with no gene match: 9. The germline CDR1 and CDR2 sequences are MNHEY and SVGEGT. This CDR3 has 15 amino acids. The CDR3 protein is CATQQGTKNTGELFF. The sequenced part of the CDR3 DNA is TGTGCCACCCAACAGGGGACCAAGAACACCGGGGAG.

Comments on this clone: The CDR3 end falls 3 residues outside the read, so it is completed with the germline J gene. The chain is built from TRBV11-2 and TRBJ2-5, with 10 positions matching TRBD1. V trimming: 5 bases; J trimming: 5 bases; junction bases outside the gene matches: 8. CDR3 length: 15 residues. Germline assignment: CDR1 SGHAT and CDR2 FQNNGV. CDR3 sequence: CASSLRDRGGETQYF. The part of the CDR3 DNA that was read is TGTGCCAGCAGCCTCCGGGACAGGGGAGGCGAGACC.

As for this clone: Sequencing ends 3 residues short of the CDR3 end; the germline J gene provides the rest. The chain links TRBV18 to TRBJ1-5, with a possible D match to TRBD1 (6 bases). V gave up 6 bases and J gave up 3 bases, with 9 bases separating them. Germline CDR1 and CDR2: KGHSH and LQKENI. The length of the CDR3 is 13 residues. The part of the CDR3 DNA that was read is TGTGCCAGCTCGGGACAAGTCAATCAGCCC. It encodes CASSGQVNQP. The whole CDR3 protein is CASSGQVNQPQHF.

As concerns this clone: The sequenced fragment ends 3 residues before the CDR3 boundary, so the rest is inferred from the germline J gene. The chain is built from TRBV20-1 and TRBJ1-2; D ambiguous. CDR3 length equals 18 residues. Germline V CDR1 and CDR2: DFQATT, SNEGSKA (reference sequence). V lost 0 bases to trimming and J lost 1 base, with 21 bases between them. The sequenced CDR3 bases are TGCAGTGCTAGAGATAATTTAGTCCGGGGAAGCTTTAACTATGGC. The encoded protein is CSARDNLVRGSFNYG. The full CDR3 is CSARDNLVRGSFNYGYTF.

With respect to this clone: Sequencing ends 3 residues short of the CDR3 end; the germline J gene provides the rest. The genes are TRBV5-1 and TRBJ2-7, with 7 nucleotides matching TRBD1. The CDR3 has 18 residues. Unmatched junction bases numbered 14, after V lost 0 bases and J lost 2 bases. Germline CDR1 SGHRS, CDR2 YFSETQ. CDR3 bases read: TGCGCCAGCAGCTTGGGACAGGGTGCGACCCTATCGCCCTACGAG. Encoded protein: CASSLGQGATLSPYE. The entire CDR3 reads CASSLGQGATLSPYEQYF.